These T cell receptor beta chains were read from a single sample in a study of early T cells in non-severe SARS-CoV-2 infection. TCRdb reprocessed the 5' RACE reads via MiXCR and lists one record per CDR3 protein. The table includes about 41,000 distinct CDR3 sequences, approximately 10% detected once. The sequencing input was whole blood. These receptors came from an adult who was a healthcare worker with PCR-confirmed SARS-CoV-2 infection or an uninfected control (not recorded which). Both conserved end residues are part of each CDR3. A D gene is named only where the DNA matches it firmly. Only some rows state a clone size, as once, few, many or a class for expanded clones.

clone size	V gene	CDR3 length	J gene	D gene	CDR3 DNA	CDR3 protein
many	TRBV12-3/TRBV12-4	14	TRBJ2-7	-	TGTGCCAGCAGTTTAGAGGGGGGGCCATACGAGCAGTACTTC	CASSLEGGPYEQYF
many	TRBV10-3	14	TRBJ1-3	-	TGTGCCATCAGTTACAGGGCTTCTGGAAACACCATATATTTT	CAISYRASGNTIYF
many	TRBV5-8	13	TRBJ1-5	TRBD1	TGTGCCAGCCCTCGGGGACAGGGACAGCCCCAGCATTTT	CASPRGQGQPQHF
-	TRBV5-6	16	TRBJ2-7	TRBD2	TGTGCCAGCAGCCCCTTAGGTAGCGGGGGGGCCTACGAGCAGTACTTC	CASSPLGSGGAYEQYF
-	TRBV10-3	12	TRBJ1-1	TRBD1	TGTGCCATCAGTGCAGGGGGGACTGAAGCTTTCTTT	CAISAGGTEAFF
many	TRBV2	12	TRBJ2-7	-	TGTGCCAGCCGGGCCCAGGGGTACGAGCAGTACTTC	CASRAQGYEQYF
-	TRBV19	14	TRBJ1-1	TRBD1	TGTGCCAGTTCCCAGGGGGCGCCGGACACTGAAGCTTTCTTT	CASSQGAPDTEAFF
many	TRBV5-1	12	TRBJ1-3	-	TGCGCCAGCAGCCGAGATGGAAACACCATATATTTT	CASSRDGNTIYF
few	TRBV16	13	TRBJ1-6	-	TGTGCCAGCACCCCAGAGGGCGATTCACCCCTCCACTTT	CASTPEGDSPLHF
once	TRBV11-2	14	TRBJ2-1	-	TGTGCCAGCAGCTTCAGTGAAGATTGGCATGAGCAGTTCTTC	CASSFSEDWHEQFF
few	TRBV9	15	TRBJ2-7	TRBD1	TGTGCCAGCAGCGTAGCCGGGACAGGAACCTACGAGCAGTACTTC	CASSVAGTGTYEQYF
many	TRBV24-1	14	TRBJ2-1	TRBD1	TGTGCCACCAGTGGGGGACAGGGGATGGACGAGCAGTTCTTC	CATSGGQGMDEQFF
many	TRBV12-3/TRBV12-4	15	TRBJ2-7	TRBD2	TGTGCCAGCAGTTCACCCTTCGGGGGGGACTACGAGCAGTACTTC	CASSSPFGGDYEQYF
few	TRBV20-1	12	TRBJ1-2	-	TGCAGTGCTAGGGATCCGTACTATGGCTACACCTTC	CSARDPYYGYTF
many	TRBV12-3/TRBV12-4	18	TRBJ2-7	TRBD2	TGTGCCAGCAGTCCGAGGGTCGGACTAGCGGGGAGCTCCTACGAGCAGTACTTC	CASSPRVGLAGSSYEQYF
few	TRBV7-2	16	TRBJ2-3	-	TGTGCCAGCAGCTTAATGGGCAGGGGTCACACAGATACGCAGTATTTT	CASSLMGRGHTDTQYF
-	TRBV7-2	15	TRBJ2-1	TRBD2	TGTGCCAGCAGCCCTGGACGGGGGGAATACAATGAGCAGTTCTTC	CASSPGRGEYNEQFF
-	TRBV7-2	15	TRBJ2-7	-	TGTGCCAGCAGCTTAGATAGGGGCCTAACCTACGAGCAGTACTTC	CASSLDRGLTYEQYF
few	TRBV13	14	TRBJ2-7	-	TGTGCCAGCAGCTTAGCTGGTTGGAGGGGGGAGCAGTACTTC	CASSLAGWRGEQYF
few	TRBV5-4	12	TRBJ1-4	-	TGTGCCAGCGGTGGGAGAGGGGAAAAACTGTTTTTT	CASGGRGEKLFF
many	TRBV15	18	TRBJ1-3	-	TGTGCCACCAGCAGAGGATCGTCATTAGCCTTACCTGGAAACACCATATATTTT	CATSRGSSLALPGNTIYF
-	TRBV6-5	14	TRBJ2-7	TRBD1	TGTGCCAGCAGAAGGACAGGGGGAACCTACGAGCAGTACTTC	CASRRTGGTYEQYF
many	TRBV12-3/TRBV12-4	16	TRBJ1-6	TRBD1	TGTGCCAGCAGTTTAACCAGACAGGGCTATAATTCACCCCTCCACTTT	CASSLTRQGYNSPLHF
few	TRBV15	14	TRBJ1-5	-	TGTGCCACCAGCTCCAGACAGCCCAATCAGCCCCAGCATTTT	CATSSRQPNQPQHF